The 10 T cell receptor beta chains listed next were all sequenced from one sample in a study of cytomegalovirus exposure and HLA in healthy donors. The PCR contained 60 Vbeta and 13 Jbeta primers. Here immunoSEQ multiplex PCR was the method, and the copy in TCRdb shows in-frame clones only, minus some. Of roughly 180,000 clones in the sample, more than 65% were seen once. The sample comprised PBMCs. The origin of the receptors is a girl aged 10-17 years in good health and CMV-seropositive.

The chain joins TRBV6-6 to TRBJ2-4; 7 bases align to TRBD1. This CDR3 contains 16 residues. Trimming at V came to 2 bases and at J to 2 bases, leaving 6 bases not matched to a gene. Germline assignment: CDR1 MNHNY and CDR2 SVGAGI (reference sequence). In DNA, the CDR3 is TGTGCCAGCAGTTACAGCACAGGGGTGACCAAAAACATTCAGTACTTC. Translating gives CASSYSTGVTKNIQYF.

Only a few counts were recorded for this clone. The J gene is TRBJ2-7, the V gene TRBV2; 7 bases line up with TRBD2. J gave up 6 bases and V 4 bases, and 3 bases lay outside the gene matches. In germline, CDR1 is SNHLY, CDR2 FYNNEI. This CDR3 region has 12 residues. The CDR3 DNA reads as TGTGCCAGCAGTGGCCGCGGGGGCGAGCAGTACTTC. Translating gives CASSGRGGEQYF.

CDR3 sequence: CSVLGGSTDTQYF. CDR3 sequence (DNA): TGCAGCGTTTTGGGGGGGAGCACAGATACGCAGTATTTT. The chain is built from TRBV29-1 and TRBJ2-3; TRBD2 matches 7 bases. This CDR3 spans 13 amino acids. CDR1 SQVTM and CDR2 ANQGSEA come from the germline V gene. Trimming took 5 bases from V and 0 from J; bases not matched to a gene: 2.

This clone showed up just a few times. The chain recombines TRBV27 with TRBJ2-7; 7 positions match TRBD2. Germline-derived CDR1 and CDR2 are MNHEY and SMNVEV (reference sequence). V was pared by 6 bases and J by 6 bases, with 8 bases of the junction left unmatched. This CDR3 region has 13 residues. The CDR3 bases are TGTGCCAGCAGCCTTGGGGAGGGCGCCGAGCAGTACTTC. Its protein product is CASSLGEGAEQYF.

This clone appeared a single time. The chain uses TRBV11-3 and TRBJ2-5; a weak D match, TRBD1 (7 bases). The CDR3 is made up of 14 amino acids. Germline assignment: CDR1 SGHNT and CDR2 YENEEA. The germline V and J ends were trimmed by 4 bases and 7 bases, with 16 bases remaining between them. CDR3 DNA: TGTGCCAGCAGCTCGACAGGGTCCGGGGGGACCCAGTACTTC. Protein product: CASSSTGSGGTQYF.

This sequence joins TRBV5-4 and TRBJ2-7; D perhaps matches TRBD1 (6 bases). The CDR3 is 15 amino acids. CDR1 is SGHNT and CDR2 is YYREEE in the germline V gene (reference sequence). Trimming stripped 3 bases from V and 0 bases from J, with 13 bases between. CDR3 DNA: TGTGCCAGCAGCTCAACAGGGTACCCCTCCTACGAGCAGTACTTC. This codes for CASSSTGYPSYEQYF.

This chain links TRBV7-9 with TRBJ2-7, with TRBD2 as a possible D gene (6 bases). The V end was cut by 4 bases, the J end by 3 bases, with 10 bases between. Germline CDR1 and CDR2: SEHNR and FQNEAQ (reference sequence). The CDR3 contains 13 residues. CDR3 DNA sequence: TGTGCCAGCAGCTCCCCGGGACTCTACGAGCAGTACTTC. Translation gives CASSSPGLYEQYF.

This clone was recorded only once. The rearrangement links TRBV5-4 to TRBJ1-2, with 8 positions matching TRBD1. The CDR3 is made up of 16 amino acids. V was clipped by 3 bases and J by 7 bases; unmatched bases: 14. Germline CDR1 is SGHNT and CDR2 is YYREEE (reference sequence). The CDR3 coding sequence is TGTGCCAGCAGCTCTTGGTCCCGTGGACAGGGTAGTGGCTACACCTTC. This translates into CASSSWSRGQGSGYTF. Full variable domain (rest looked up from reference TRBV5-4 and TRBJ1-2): ETGVTQSPTHLIKTRGQQVTLRCSSQSGHNTVSWYQQALGQGPQFIFQYYREEENGRGNFPPRFSGLQFPNYSSELNVNALELDDSALYLCASSSWSRGQGSGYTFGSGTRLTVV.

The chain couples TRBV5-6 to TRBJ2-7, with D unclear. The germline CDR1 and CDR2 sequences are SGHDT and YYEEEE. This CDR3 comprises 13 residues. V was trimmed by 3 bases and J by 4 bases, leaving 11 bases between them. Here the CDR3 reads CASSSGGAYEQYF. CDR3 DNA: TGTGCCAGCAGCTCTGGCGGCGCTTACGAGCAGTACTTC. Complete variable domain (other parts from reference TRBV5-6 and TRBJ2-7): DAGVTQSPTHLIKTRGQQVTLRCSPKSGHDTVSWYQQALGQGPQFIFQYYEEEERQRGNFPDRFSGHQFPNYSSELNVNALLLGDSALYLCASSSGGAYEQYFGPGTRLTVT.

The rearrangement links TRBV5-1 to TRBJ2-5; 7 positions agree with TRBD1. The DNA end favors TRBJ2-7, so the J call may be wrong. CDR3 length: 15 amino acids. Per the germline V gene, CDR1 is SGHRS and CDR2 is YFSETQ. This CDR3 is CASSLGQGLLFEQYF. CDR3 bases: TGCGCCAGCAGCTTGGGACAGGGCCTCTTGTTCGAGCAGTACTTC.